Each of the 10 T cell receptor beta chains below was sequenced from the same sample in a study of cytomegalovirus exposure and HLA in healthy donors. PCR employed 60 Vbeta and 13 Jbeta primers. The method was immunoSEQ multiplex PCR; TCRdb's version includes in-frame clones alone and lacks a portion of them. Of about 140,000 clones listed, roughly four fifths are singletons. The sequencing sample was made of PBMCs. The receptor set was obtained from an older woman in good health and CMV-seropositive.

This chain uses TRBV14 with TRBJ1-4; TRBD1 aligns across 7 bases. V shed 3 bases and J 4 bases; nucleotides not matched to a gene: 5. The CDR3 extends over 15 amino acids. Germline CDR1 and CDR2: SGHDN and FVKESK. This chain's CDR3 is CASSQYQGVNEKLFF. As DNA, the CDR3 is TGTGCCAGCAGCCAGTATCAGGGGGTTAATGAAAAACTGTTTTTT.

The V call is TRBV2, the J call TRBJ2-5; 9 positions agree with TRBD2. The DNA end lines up better with TRBJ2-7; the J call may be wrong. The CDR3 has 14 amino acids. The germline V gene has CDR1 SNHLY and CDR2 FYNNEI. The CDR3 region has the DNA TGTGCCAGCCCCCGACTAGCGGAATCCTACGAGCAGTACTTC. Translated: CASPRLAESYEQYF.

The V gene is TRBV7-9, the J gene TRBJ1-1; possibly TRBD1 for D (5 bases). The length of the CDR3 is 14 residues. Germline-derived CDR1 and CDR2 are SEHNR and FQNEAQ (reference sequence). V was trimmed by 2 bases and J by 6 bases, leaving 13 bases between them. The chain's CDR3 is CASSLTQGVPEAFF. The CDR3 DNA is TGTGCCAGCAGCTTAACTCAGGGTGTACCTGAAGCTTTCTTT.

This chain connects TRBV18 to TRBJ2-7, with 7 bases aligning to TRBD2. CDR1 is KGHSH, CDR2 LQKENI, per germline. V was clipped by 3 bases and J by 4 bases; unmatched bases: 9. This CDR3 has 15 residues. The CDR3 DNA reads as TGTGCCAGCTCACCCTCTAGCGGAATCGGGTACGAGCAGTACTTC. It encodes CASSPSSGIGYEQYF.

The chain uses TRBV9 and TRBJ1-1; D may be TRBD1 (6 bases). With 0 bases removed from V and 0 bases from J, the gap between germline ends came to 15 bases. This CDR3 spans 17 amino acids. Germline V lookup: CDR1 SGDLS, CDR2 YYNGEE. Here the CDR3 DNA reads TGTGCCAGCAGCGTAGGCCTAGGGGGAGGGGTGAACACTGAAGCTTTCTTT. This translates into CASSVGLGGGVNTEAFF.

This chain links TRBV10-3 with TRBJ2-7, with 8 bases fitting TRBD1. The germline CDR1 and CDR2 sequences are ENHRY and SYGVKD. J gave up 1 base and V 3 bases, and 5 bases lay outside the gene matches. This CDR3 region has 15 residues. CDR3 DNA: TGTGCCATCAGTGATAGGGACAGGAGATCCTACGAGCAGTACTTC. Amino acids: CAISDRDRRSYEQYF.

The chain carries TRBV30 and TRBJ2-7, with TRBD1 as a possible D gene (5 bases). Trimming cost V 2 bases and J 4 bases, with 18 bases left between them. This CDR3 has 15 residues. Germline loops: CDR1 GTSNPN, CDR2 SVGIG (reference sequence). The CDR3 DNA reads as TGTGCCTGGAGTCCCACGCAGGGATCTCCATACGAGCAGTACTTC. Its protein product is CAWSPTQGSPYEQYF. The full variable domain, with the rest looked up from reference TRBV30 and TRBJ2-7, is SQTIHQWPATLVQPVGSPLSLECTVEGTSNPNLYWYRQAAGRGLQLLFYSVGIGQISSEVPQNLSASRPQDRQFILSSKKLLLSDSGFYLCAWSPTQGSPYEQYFGPGTRLTVT.

The chain uses TRBV10-1 and TRBJ2-7, with D maybe TRBD2 (6 bases). The V gene lost 11 bases and the J gene lost 0 bases, with 14 bases spanning the gap. This CDR3 has 13 amino acids. CDR1 is WNHNN, CDR2 SYGVQD, per germline (reference sequence). DNA for the CDR3: TGCGCCGGGTGTAGCGGACGCTCCTACGAGCAGTACTTC. It translates to CAGCSGRSYEQYF.

V is TRBV18 and J is TRBJ2-3; TRBD2 agrees at 10 bases. The CDR3 has 17 residues. Germline V lookup: CDR1 KGHSH, CDR2 LQKENI. With 1 base clipped from V and 2 bases from J, the junction kept 6 bases outside the gene matches. The CDR3 nucleotides read TGTGCCAGCTCACCACAGCTAGGACTAGCGGACACAGATACGCAGTATTTT. It specifies CASSPQLGLADTDTQYF.

This sequence joins TRBV9 and TRBJ2-1; D is possibly TRBD1 (5 bases). The CDR3 is 13 amino acids. V was pared by 5 bases and J by 3 bases, with 9 bases between. Germline lookup yields CDR1 SGDLS and CDR2 YYNGEE. CDR3 DNA sequence: TGTGCCAGCAGTGTACAGGACTACAATGAGCAGTTCTTC. Residues: CASSVQDYNEQFF.